The sequence of this TCR beta chain was determined in a study of monozygotic twins with inflammatory bowel disease. Study results and caveats: Some repertoire variability may stem from patients' differing immunosuppressive treatments.

This CDR3 has 13 residues. CDR1 is LNHDA, CDR2 SQIVND, per germline (reference sequence). TCRdb reanalyzed the 5' RACE reads and collapses them to one entry per CDR3 protein, without DNA. Its table lists fewer than 550,000 distinct CDR3 sequences. Turning to this clonotype: Its target is not known.

This chain links TRBV19 with TRBJ2-2. The clonotype originates from a human donor with ulcerative colitis or Crohn's disease, or a healthy co-twin of an affected twin (not recorded which). The sequencing input was blood. CDR3 residues: CASRTGYTGELFF.